The subject of this entry is one T cell receptor beta chain. Its specificity is unknown. Mismatch with germline at one junction end may stem from a read error. These data are taken from a study of cytomegalovirus exposure and HLA in healthy donors. Study-wide context: Most donors, around 81% of 398 genotyped, fell in the Caucasian-associated ancestry cluster. Study-wide results and limits: CMV serostatus stood as the only immune exposure information on hand. Presence/absence analyses took donor sequencing depth as roughly uniform. Most sequenced TCRs were rare (though some public TCRs occurred in many donors).

This PCR relied on a set of 60 Vbeta primers and 13 Jbeta primers. Sequenced by immunoSEQ multiplex PCR; TCRdb stores in-frame clones only, minus some. The data hold about 160,000 clones, with approximately 80% observed a single time. This CDR3 has 13 amino acids. Germline V lookup: CDR1 SSHAT, CDR2 FNYEAQ (reference sequence). The sequence was obtained from a boy aged 2-15 years in good health and CMV-seronegative. The V gene is TRBV7-7, the J gene TRBJ2-1; 8 bases map to TRBD1. The sample taken for sequencing was PBMCs. The CDR3, as DNA: TGTGCTAGCAGCTCGTCAGGGGGCGATGAGCAGTTCTTC. Amino acid sequence: CASSSSGGDEQFF.